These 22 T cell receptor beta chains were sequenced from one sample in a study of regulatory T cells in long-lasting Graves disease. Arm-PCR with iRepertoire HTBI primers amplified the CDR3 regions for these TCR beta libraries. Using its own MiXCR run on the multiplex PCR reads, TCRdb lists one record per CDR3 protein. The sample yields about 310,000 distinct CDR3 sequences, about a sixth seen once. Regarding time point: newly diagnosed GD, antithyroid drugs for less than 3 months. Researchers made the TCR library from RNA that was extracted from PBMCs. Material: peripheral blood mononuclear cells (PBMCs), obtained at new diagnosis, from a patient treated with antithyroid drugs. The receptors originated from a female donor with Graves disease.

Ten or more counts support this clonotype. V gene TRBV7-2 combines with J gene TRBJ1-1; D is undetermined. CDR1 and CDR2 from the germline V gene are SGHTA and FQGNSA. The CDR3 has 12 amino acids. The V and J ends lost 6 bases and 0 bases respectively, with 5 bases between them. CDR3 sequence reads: CASRGLNTEAFF. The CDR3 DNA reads TGTGCCAGCAGGGGCTTGAACACTGAAGCTTTCTTT.

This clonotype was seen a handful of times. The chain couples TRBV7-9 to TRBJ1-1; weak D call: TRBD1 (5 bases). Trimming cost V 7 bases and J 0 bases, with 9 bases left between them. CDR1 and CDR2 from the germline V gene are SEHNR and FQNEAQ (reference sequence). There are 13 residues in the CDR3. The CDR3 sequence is CASNRGVNTEAFF. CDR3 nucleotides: TGTGCCAGCAACCGGGGGGTGAACACTGAAGCTTTCTTT.

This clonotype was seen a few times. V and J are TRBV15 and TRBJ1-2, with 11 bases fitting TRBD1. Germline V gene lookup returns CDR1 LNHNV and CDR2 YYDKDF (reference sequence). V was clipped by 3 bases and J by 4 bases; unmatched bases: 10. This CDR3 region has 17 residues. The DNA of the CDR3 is TGTGCCACCAGCAGCCAGGACAGGGGGCGAGGCCCCTATGGCTACACCTTC. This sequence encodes CATSSQDRGRGPYGYTF.

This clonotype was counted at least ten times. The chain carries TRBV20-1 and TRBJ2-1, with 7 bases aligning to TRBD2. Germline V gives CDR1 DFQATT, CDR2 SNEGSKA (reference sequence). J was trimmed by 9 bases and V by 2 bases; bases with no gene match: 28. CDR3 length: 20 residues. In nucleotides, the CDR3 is TGCAGTGCTAGACCTGACGGCCGGGACTACGAGGGTTATTATGGAGGTGAGCAGTTCTTC. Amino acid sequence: CSARPDGRDYEGYYGGEQFF.

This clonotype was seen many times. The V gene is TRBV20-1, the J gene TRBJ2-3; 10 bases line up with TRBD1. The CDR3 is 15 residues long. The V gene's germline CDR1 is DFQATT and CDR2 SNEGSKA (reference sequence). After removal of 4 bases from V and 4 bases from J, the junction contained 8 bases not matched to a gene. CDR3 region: CSATGQGVVADTQYF. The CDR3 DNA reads TGCAGTGCTACCGGACAGGGGGTTGTAGCAGATACGCAGTATTTT.

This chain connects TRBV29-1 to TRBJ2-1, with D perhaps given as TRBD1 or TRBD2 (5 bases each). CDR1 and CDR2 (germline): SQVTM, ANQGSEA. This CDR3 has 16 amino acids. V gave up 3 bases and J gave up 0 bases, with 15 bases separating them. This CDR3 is CSVDGRDGSSYNEQFF. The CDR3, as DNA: TGCAGCGTTGATGGCCGGGACGGTAGCTCCTACAATGAGCAGTTCTTC.

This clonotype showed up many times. The chain's CDR3 is CSASPLGRRNTEAFF. In nucleotides, the CDR3 is TGCAGTGCTAGCCCGTTGGGCCGAAGGAACACTGAAGCTTTCTTT. The chain carries TRBV20-1 and TRBJ1-1; D ambiguous. Germline V gives CDR1 DFQATT, CDR2 SNEGSKA (reference sequence). There are 15 residues in the CDR3. Trimming took 3 bases from V and 1 from J, leaving 15 bases between them.

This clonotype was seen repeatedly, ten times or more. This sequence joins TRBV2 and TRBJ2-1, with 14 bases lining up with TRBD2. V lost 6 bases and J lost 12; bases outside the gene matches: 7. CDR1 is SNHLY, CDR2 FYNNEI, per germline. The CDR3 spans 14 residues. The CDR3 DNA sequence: TGTGCCAGCAGCCCGGGACTAGCGGGAGTGGGGCAGTTCTTC. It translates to CASSPGLAGVGQFF.

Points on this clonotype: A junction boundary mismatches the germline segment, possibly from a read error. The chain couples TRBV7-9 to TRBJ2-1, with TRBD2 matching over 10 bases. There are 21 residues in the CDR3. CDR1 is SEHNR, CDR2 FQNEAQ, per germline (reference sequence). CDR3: CANSSTRPPTAGTSAYNEQFF. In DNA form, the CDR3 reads TGTGCCAACAGCTCCACTCGCCCCCCCACCGCCGGGACTAGCGCCTACAATGAGCAGTTCTTC.

DNA for the CDR3: TGTGCCAGCAGCCAAGACGGCGAGAGGGCCTCAGAGACCCAGTACTTC. Protein sequence: CASSQDGERASETQYF. J is TRBJ2-5 and V is TRBV14; the D gene is possibly TRBD2 (5 bases). The CDR3 spans 16 residues. Germline CDR1 reads SGHDN; CDR2 reads FVKESK. The V end lost 0 bases, the J end lost 4 bases, and 15 bases lay between the germline ends.

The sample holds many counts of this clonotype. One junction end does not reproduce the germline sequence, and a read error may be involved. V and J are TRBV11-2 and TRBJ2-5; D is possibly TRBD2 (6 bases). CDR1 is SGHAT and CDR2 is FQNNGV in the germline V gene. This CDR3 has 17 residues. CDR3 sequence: CANSARLLTRSKETQYF. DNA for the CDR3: TGTGCCAACAGCGCCCGACTTCTGACTAGGTCCAAAGAGACCCAGTACTTC.

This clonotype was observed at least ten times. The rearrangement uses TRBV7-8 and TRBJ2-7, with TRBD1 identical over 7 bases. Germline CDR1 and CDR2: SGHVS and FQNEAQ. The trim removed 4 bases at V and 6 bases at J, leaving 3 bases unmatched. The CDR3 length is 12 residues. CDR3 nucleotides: TGTGCCAGCAGCTCCTACAGGGGCGAGCAGTACTTC. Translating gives CASSSYRGEQYF.

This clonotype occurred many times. The CDR3 region is CASSVETGELFF. The CDR3, as DNA: TGTGCCAGCAGTGTGGAGACCGGGGAGCTGTTTTTT. This chain uses TRBV2 with TRBJ2-2; D ambiguous. CDR1 is SNHLY, CDR2 FYNNEI, per germline. Trimming shortened V by 4 bases and J by 5 bases, and 5 bases separated the two germline ends. This CDR3 contains 12 residues.

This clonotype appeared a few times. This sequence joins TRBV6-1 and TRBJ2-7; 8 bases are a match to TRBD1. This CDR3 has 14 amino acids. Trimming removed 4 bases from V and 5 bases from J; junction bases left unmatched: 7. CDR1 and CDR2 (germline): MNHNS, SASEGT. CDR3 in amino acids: CASSGKDRVHEQYF. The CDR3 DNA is TGTGCCAGCAGTGGCAAGGACAGGGTCCACGAGCAGTACTTC.

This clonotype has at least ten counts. CDR3 loop: CASSWGLAGDHEQFF. In nucleotides, the CDR3 is TGCGCCAGCAGCTGGGGACTAGCGGGAGACCATGAGCAGTTCTTC. The rearrangement joins TRBV5-1 to TRBJ2-1, with 14 nucleotides matching TRBD2. V shed 3 bases, J shed 8 bases, and the junction held 4 bases outside the gene matches. The CDR3 has 15 residues. CDR1 SGHRS and CDR2 YFSETQ come from the germline V gene.

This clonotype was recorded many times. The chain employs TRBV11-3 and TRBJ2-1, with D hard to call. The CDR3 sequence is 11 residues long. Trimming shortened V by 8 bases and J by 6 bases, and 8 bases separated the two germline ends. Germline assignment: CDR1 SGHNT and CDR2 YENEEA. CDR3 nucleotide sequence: TGTGCCAGCCGAAACGGCAATGAGCAGTTCTTC. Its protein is CASRNGNEQFF.

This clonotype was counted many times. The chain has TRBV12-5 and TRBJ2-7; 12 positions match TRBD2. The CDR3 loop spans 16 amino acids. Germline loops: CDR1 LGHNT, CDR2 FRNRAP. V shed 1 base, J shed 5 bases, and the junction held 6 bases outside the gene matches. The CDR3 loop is CASGLDMTSGSHEQYF. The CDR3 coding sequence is TGTGCTAGTGGTTTGGATATGACTAGCGGGAGCCACGAGCAGTACTTC.

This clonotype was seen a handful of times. This CDR3 is CASSQELQGHVGYTF. As DNA, the CDR3 is TGTGCCAGCAGCCAAGAATTGCAGGGCCACGTTGGCTACACCTTC. This sequence joins TRBV4-2 and TRBJ1-2; possibly TRBD1 for D (5 bases). Germline CDR1 is LGHNA and CDR2 is YNFKEQ. Trimming removed 0 bases from V and 7 bases from J, with 15 bases in between. The CDR3 is made up of 15 amino acids.

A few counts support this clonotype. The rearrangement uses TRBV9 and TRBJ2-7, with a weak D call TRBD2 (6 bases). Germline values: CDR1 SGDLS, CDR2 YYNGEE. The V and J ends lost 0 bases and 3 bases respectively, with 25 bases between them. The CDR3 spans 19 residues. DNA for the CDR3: TGTGCCAGCAGCGTAGGAGGAGGGGCAACTACTAGCCCGCTCTACGAGCAGTACTTC. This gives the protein CASSVGGGATTSPLYEQYF.

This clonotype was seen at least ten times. CDR3 loop: CASSYSIDRMEAFF. The CDR3 DNA reads TGTGCCAGCAGTTACTCTATCGACAGGATGGAAGCTTTCTTT. V gene TRBV6-2 or TRBV6-3 combines with J gene TRBJ1-1, with a weak D call TRBD1 (6 bases). The CDR3 is 14 residues long. Trimming shortened V by 0 bases and J by 8 bases, and 13 bases separated the two germline ends. Germline CDR1 is MNHEY and CDR2 is SVGEGT.

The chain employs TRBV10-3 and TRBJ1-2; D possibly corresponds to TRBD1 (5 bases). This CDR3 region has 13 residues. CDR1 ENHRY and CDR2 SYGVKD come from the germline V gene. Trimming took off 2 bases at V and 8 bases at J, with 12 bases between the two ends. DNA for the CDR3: TGTGCCATCAGTGAGCGAGGGGAGGTGGGCTACACCTTC. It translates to CAISERGEVGYTF.

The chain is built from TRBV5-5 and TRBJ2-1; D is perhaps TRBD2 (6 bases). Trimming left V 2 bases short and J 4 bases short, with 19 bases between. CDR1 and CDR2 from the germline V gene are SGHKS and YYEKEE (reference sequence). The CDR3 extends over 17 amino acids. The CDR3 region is CASSFSGLPTDYNEQFF. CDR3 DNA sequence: TGTGCCAGCAGCTTTAGTGGACTACCGACGGATTACAATGAGCAGTTCTTC.